This T cell receptor (beta chain) is from a study of glioma-infiltrating T cells. Study background: Glioblastomas were WHO grade IV, sampled at first diagnosis; low-grade were grade II. Before surgery, glioma patients received dexamethasone for at most six days. Study-wide findings and caveats: Non-neoplastic patients had below-expected tissue-blood divergence, while all gliomas exceeded expectation. A blood CDR3 motif signature was depleted in highly divergent patients.

TCR alpha and beta CDR3 regions were amplified from RNA using iRepertoire nested multiplex PCR. From the multiplex PCR reads, TCRdb called clonotypes with MiXCR, one entry per CDR3 protein. Found here are roughly 350,000 distinct CDR3 sequences, approximately 42% of them singletons; the top ten hold approximately 12%. Turning to this clonotype: Its target is not known.

The CDR3 is 16 amino acids. CDR1 and CDR2 from the germline V gene are SGHTA and FQGNSA. Trimming stripped 5 bases from V and 0 bases from J, with 13 bases between. Specimen: glioma tissue, nonneoplastic brain tissue, or PBMCs (not recorded which). This receptor was obtained from a human donor with low-grade glioma or glioblastoma, undergoing nonglioma brain surgery, or in good health (not recorded which). The chain carries TRBV7-2 and TRBJ2-2; D may be TRBD1 or TRBD2 (5 bases each). CDR3 DNA sequence: TGTGCCAGCAGCCCCCCGGGACGCTCGAACACCGGGGAGCTGTTTTTT. Translation: CASSPPGRSNTGELFF.